The sequence of this TCR beta chain was determined in a study of T-cell reconstitution after alpha-beta-depleted transplantation in children. V lost 2 bases and J 0 bases, leaving 9 bases between the germline ends. This CDR3 is 14 amino acids long. Germline V lookup: CDR1 SGHRS, CDR2 YFSETQ. The library targeted TCRbeta and was prepared with unique molecular identifiers. TCRdb processed the PCR reads anew with MiXCR; each CDR3 protein has one entry. The repertoire includes 45,000 to 50,000 distinct CDR3 sequences, under 60% of them detected once, and 30% to 40% sits in the top ten. Findings and limits, study-wide: It was surviving recipient T cells and thymic progenitors that gave some patients high TCRbeta diversity at day 60. About two months after transplant, alpha-beta T cells reportedly came from several hundred expanded graft clones. When one year had passed after transplant, most T-cell counts and diversity came from newly produced T cells.

Concerning this clonotype itself: Its antigen is undetermined.

This chain uses TRBV5-1 with TRBJ2-7; a possible D gene is TRBD2 (6 bases). This receptor was identified in a boy younger than two with SCID, due to receive a stem cell transplant. The source was peripheral blood, collected before TCRalphabeta/CD19-depleted stem cell transplant. CDR3 sequence: CASSFETSSYEQYF. DNA for the CDR3: TGCGCCAGCAGCTTCGAGACTAGCTCCTACGAGCAGTACTTC.